Included here is one T cell receptor (beta chain) sequence, with context. The CDR3 consists of 14 residues. Germline CDR1 and CDR2: SGHRS and YFSETQ. V trimming: 3 bases; J trimming: 7 bases; junction bases outside the gene matches: 7. The data were obtained in a study of blood T cell repertoires in COVID-19. Using immunoSEQ multiplex PCR, the repertoire was profiled, and TCRdb retains in-frame clones only, with some absent. Seen here are 200,000 to 250,000 clones, 70% to 90% observed once, and the top ten hold around 4%. The source is a man aged 25 to 40 with acute COVID-19. Sequenced input: PBMCs or T cells enriched from blood (not recorded which). The chain links TRBV5-1 to TRBJ1-1; 9 bases fit TRBD1. Here the CDR3 reads CASSSSGQGSEAFF. The CDR3 DNA follows: TGCGCCAGCAGCTCTAGCGGACAGGGGAGTGAAGCTTTCTTT. The entire variable domain, with the rest obtained from reference TRBV5-1 and TRBJ1-1, is as follows: KAGVTQTPRYLIKTRGQQVTLSCSPISGHRSVSWYQQTPGQGLQFLFEYFSETQRNKGNFPGRFSGRQFSNSRSEMNVSTLELGDSALYLCASSSSGQGSEAFFGQGTRLTVV.